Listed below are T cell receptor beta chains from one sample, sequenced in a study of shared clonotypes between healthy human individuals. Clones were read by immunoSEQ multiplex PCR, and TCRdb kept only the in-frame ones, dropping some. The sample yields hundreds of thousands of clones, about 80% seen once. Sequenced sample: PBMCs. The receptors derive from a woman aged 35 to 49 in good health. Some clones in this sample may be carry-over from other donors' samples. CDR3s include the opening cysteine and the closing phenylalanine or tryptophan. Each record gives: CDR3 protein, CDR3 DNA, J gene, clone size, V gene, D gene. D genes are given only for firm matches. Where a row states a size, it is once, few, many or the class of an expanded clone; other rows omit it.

CDR3aa: CASSILGQTQQPQHF
CDR3nt: TGTGCCAGTAGTATACTGGGACAGACCCAACAGCCCCAGCATTTT
j_gene: TRBJ1-5
abundance: few
v_gene: TRBV19
d_gene: TRBD1

CDR3aa: CASSRPTSGYNEQFF
CDR3nt: TGTGCCAGCAGCAGACCGACTAGCGGGTACAATGAGCAGTTCTTC
j_gene: TRBJ2-1
abundance: NA
v_gene: TRBV5-6
d_gene: TRBD2

CDR3aa: CASSLVAGLAGVEQFF
CDR3nt: TGTGCCAGCAGCTTAGTCGCGGGACTAGCGGGAGTTGAGCAGTTCTTC
j_gene: TRBJ2-1
abundance: NA
v_gene: TRBV7-2
d_gene: TRBD2

CDR3aa: CASSLRRTQYYEQYF
CDR3nt: TGTGCCAGCAGTTTGAGGAGGACGCAGTACTACGAGCAGTACTTC
j_gene: TRBJ2-7
abundance: NA
v_gene: TRBV27
d_gene: NA

CDR3aa: CATSRDSGPYEQYF
CDR3nt: TGTGCCACCAGCAGAGATTCAGGGCCCTACGAGCAGTACTTC
j_gene: TRBJ2-7
abundance: NA
v_gene: TRBV15
d_gene: NA

CDR3aa: CASRTSVDTQYF
CDR3nt: TGTGCCAGCAGGACTAGCGTGGATACGCAGTATTTT
j_gene: TRBJ2-3
abundance: once
v_gene: TRBV2
d_gene: TRBD2

CDR3aa: CASSPGTNTGGEQFF
CDR3nt: TGTGCCAGCAGCCCCGGGACGAATACCGGGGGTGAGCAGTTCTTC
j_gene: TRBJ2-1
abundance: NA
v_gene: TRBV9
d_gene: NA

CDR3aa: CACSLSHTQYF
CDR3nt: TGCGCCTGTTCCCTAAGCCACACGCAGTATTTT
j_gene: TRBJ2-3
abundance: NA
v_gene: TRBV30
d_gene: NA

CDR3aa: CASIPEPGATEAFF
CDR3nt: TGTGCCAGCATCCCGGAGCCAGGGGCGACTGAAGCTTTCTTT
j_gene: TRBJ1-1
abundance: many
v_gene: TRBV5-5
d_gene: NA

CDR3aa: CASSVVGPTGELFF
CDR3nt: TGTGCCAGCAGCGTAGTTGGCCCCACCGGGGAGCTGTTTTTT
j_gene: TRBJ2-2
abundance: NA
v_gene: TRBV9
d_gene: NA

CDR3aa: CASSLFLSGAGNEKLFF
CDR3nt: TGTGCCAGCAGTTTATTCCTATCGGGGGCGGGTAATGAAAAACTGTTTTTT
j_gene: TRBJ1-4
abundance: NA
v_gene: TRBV28
d_gene: NA

CDR3aa: CASREDRQNYEQYF
CDR3nt: TGTGCCAGCAGGGAGGACAGACAAAACTACGAGCAGTACTTC
j_gene: TRBJ2-7
abundance: NA
v_gene: TRBV2
d_gene: NA

CDR3aa: CASSLRGTEAFF
CDR3nt: TGTGCCAGCAGTCTTAGGGGGACTGAAGCTTTCTTT
j_gene: TRBJ1-1
abundance: NA
v_gene: TRBV6-5
d_gene: NA

CDR3aa: CASSYMGGGPQHF
CDR3nt: TGTGCCAGCAGTTACATGGGTGGTGGGCCCCAGCATTTT
j_gene: TRBJ1-5
abundance: NA
v_gene: TRBV6-5
d_gene: NA

CDR3aa: CASSLTSGSGETQYF
CDR3nt: TGTGCCAGCAGCTTGACCAGCGGGAGTGGGGAGACCCAGTACTTC
j_gene: TRBJ2-5
abundance: NA
v_gene: TRBV5-4
d_gene: TRBD2

CDR3aa: CASSFNFDNEQFF
CDR3nt: TGTGCCAGCAGCTTTAATTTTGACAATGAGCAGTTCTTC
j_gene: TRBJ2-1
abundance: once
v_gene: TRBV7-3
d_gene: NA

CDR3aa: CASSTPGQDTQYF
CDR3nt: TGTGCCAGCAGCACTCCGGGACAGGATACGCAGTATTTT
j_gene: TRBJ2-3
abundance: NA
v_gene: TRBV28
d_gene: TRBD1

CDR3aa: CASSLWWWGNTEAFF
CDR3nt: TGTGCCAGCAGCCTCTGGTGGTGGGGCAACACTGAAGCTTTCTTT
j_gene: TRBJ1-1
abundance: NA
v_gene: TRBV5-5
d_gene: NA

CDR3aa: CASSQGFDRAPLYGYTF
CDR3nt: TGCGCCAGCAGCCAAGGTTTCGACAGGGCCCCCCTCTATGGCTACACCTTC
j_gene: TRBJ1-2
abundance: NA
v_gene: TRBV4-3
d_gene: TRBD1

CDR3aa: CSVVLAGVPYNEQFF
CDR3nt: TGCAGCGTTGTATTAGCGGGAGTCCCCTACAATGAGCAGTTCTTC
j_gene: TRBJ2-1
abundance: NA
v_gene: TRBV29-1
d_gene: TRBD2

CDR3aa: CASSVADRDYGYTF
CDR3nt: TGTGCCAGCAGTGTGGCCGACAGGGACTATGGCTACACCTTC
j_gene: TRBJ1-2
abundance: NA
v_gene: TRBV6-1
d_gene: TRBD1

CDR3aa: CASSFLRGAYEQYF
CDR3nt: TGTGCCAGCAGTTTCCTCAGGGGTGCCTACGAGCAGTACTTC
j_gene: TRBJ2-7
abundance: few
v_gene: TRBV28
d_gene: NA

CDR3aa: CASRDPPGTGVGNTIYF
CDR3nt: TGTGCCAGCAGGGACCCTCCCGGGACAGGGGTTGGAAACACCATATATTTT
j_gene: TRBJ1-3
abundance: NA
v_gene: TRBV28
d_gene: TRBD1

CDR3aa: CASSLGVHTEAFF
CDR3nt: TGCGCCAGCAGCTTGGGAGTGCACACTGAAGCTTTCTTT
j_gene: TRBJ1-1
abundance: NA
v_gene: TRBV5-1
d_gene: NA

CDR3aa: CASSLGTGAYGYTF
CDR3nt: TGCGCCAGCAGCTTGGGTACAGGAGCCTATGGCTACACCTTC
j_gene: TRBJ1-2
abundance: few
v_gene: TRBV5-1
d_gene: NA

CDR3aa: CSVGGRLNTGELFF
CDR3nt: TGCAGCGTTGGGGGACGATTGAACACCGGGGAGCTGTTTTTT
j_gene: TRBJ2-2
abundance: NA
v_gene: TRBV29-1
d_gene: NA

CDR3aa: CASAPRARGETQYF
CDR3nt: TGTGCCAGCGCCCCTAGGGCTAGGGGGGAGACCCAGTACTTC
j_gene: TRBJ2-5
abundance: many
v_gene: TRBV6-1
d_gene: NA

CDR3aa: CASSVTTQPQHF
CDR3nt: TGTGCCAGCAGTGTCACAACGCAGCCCCAGCATTTT
j_gene: TRBJ1-5
abundance: NA
v_gene: TRBV2
d_gene: NA

CDR3aa: CASNGRGSEYGYTF
CDR3nt: TGTGCCAGCAATGGGAGGGGCTCCGAATATGGCTACACCTTC
j_gene: TRBJ1-2
abundance: NA
v_gene: TRBV6-1
d_gene: NA

CDR3aa: CASSQDFGASEQYF
CDR3nt: TGCGCCAGCAGCCAAGACTTTGGCGCTTCCGAGCAGTACTTC
j_gene: TRBJ2-7
abundance: NA
v_gene: TRBV4-1
d_gene: NA

CDR3aa: CASSLAPPEAQYF
CDR3nt: TGTGCCAGCAGCTTGGCACCTCCCGAGGCCCAGTACTTC
j_gene: TRBJ2-5
abundance: NA
v_gene: TRBV5-4
d_gene: NA

CDR3aa: CASTLSGMNTGELFF
CDR3nt: TGTGCCAGCACCCTTAGCGGGATGAACACCGGGGAGCTGTTTTTT
j_gene: TRBJ2-2
abundance: NA
v_gene: TRBV2
d_gene: TRBD2

CDR3aa: CASSRPIGLAGGPGSDTQYF
CDR3nt: TGCGCCAGCAGCCGGCCCATCGGACTAGCGGGAGGGCCAGGCTCAGATACGCAGTATTTT
j_gene: TRBJ2-3
abundance: many
v_gene: TRBV4-1
d_gene: TRBD2

CDR3aa: CASRVTGGVETQYF
CDR3nt: TGTGCCAGCAGAGTCACAGGGGGCGTGGAGACCCAGTACTTC
j_gene: TRBJ2-5
abundance: NA
v_gene: TRBV28
d_gene: TRBD1

CDR3aa: CASSLFTSPREQYF
CDR3nt: TGCGCCAGCAGCTTGTTCACTAGCCCACGCGAGCAGTACTTC
j_gene: TRBJ2-7
abundance: NA
v_gene: TRBV5-1
d_gene: NA

CDR3aa: CASSLSRPHGTDTQYF
CDR3nt: TGTGCCAGCAGTTTAAGTCGCCCCCATGGCACAGATACGCAGTATTTT
j_gene: TRBJ2-3
abundance: NA
v_gene: TRBV28
d_gene: NA

CDR3aa: CASAREGGSTDTQYF
CDR3nt: TGCGCCAGCGCCCGCGAGGGGGGAAGCACAGATACGCAGTATTTT
j_gene: TRBJ2-3
abundance: NA
v_gene: TRBV5-1
d_gene: NA

CDR3aa: CASSIGTEAFF
CDR3nt: TGTGCCAGTAGTATAGGGACCGAAGCTTTCTTT
j_gene: TRBJ1-1
abundance: NA
v_gene: TRBV19
d_gene: NA

CDR3aa: CASSERGLTGNTIYF
CDR3nt: TGCGCCAGCAGCGAAAGGGGTTTGACTGGAAACACCATATATTTT
j_gene: TRBJ1-3
abundance: NA
v_gene: TRBV4-1
d_gene: NA

CDR3aa: CATSGVSTDTQYF
CDR3nt: TGCGCCACCAGCGGGGTTAGCACAGATACGCAGTATTTT
j_gene: TRBJ2-3
abundance: NA
v_gene: TRBV10-2
d_gene: TRBD2

CDR3aa: CAWSVGWDSSPGELFF
CDR3nt: TGTGCCTGGAGTGTCGGGTGGGATAGTTCCCCCGGGGAGCTGTTTTTT
j_gene: TRBJ2-2
abundance: NA
v_gene: TRBV30
d_gene: NA

CDR3aa: CASSTSGTGPSSVGYTF
CDR3nt: TGTGCCAGTAGTACCTCGGGAACAGGACCGTCCTCGGTTGGCTACACCTTC
j_gene: TRBJ1-2
abundance: NA
v_gene: TRBV19
d_gene: NA

CDR3aa: CATSRGGESEKLFF
CDR3nt: TGTGCCACCAGCAGAGGAGGGGAGAGTGAAAAACTGTTTTTT
j_gene: TRBJ1-4
abundance: NA
v_gene: TRBV15
d_gene: NA

CDR3aa: CASSSQGREPQHF
CDR3nt: TGTGCCAGCAGCTCTCAGGGGCGGGAGCCCCAGCATTTT
j_gene: TRBJ1-5
abundance: NA
v_gene: TRBV11-2
d_gene: NA

CDR3aa: CASGLVLAGAPYNEQFF
CDR3nt: TGTGCTAGTGGTTTGGTACTAGCGGGAGCCCCCTACAATGAGCAGTTCTTC
j_gene: TRBJ2-1
abundance: NA
v_gene: TRBV12-5
d_gene: TRBD2

CDR3aa: CSVASGTGEIEAFF
CDR3nt: TGCAGCGTTGCCTCCGGGACAGGGGAAATTGAAGCTTTCTTT
j_gene: TRBJ1-1
abundance: few
v_gene: TRBV29-1
d_gene: TRBD1

CDR3aa: CATSRRTSGSYNEQFF
CDR3nt: TGTGCCACCAGTCGTAGGACTAGCGGCTCCTACAATGAGCAGTTCTTC
j_gene: TRBJ2-1
abundance: NA
v_gene: TRBV15
d_gene: TRBD2